The 20 T cell receptor beta chains reported below all come from one sample, sequenced in a study of T cells in Graves' hyperthyroidism and ophthalmopathy (dated by TCRdb to the late 2010s). Library method: multiplex PCR. TCRdb names Illumina HiSeq 2000 as the instrument used. TCR beta CDR3 regions were amplified from RNA transcripts. The first round of RT-PCR for the TCR CDR3 was performed with the HTBI primer set and the Qiagen OneStep RT-PCR kit. The public reads were reanalyzed by TCRdb: fastp trimming at Q25, MiXCR alignment, in-frame beta chains only. Rows matching on CDR3 protein sequence are summarized as one entry with the most common DNA and genes. The sample data list 540,000 or so distinct CDR3 sequences, and more than 15% of these were observed just once. Of the sample, 7.3% is held by the ten largest clones. Material: blood. These receptors all stem from a woman aged 30 to 39 with Graves' hyperthyroidism.

In this sample, this clonotype turned up many times. The chain combines TRBV20-1 with TRBJ2-3; D is unclear. Between the trimmed V and J ends, which lost 6 bases and 5 bases, there was a span of 12 bases. The CDR3 is made up of 12 amino acids. CDR1 and CDR2 from the germline V gene are DFQATT and SNEGSKA (reference sequence). The CDR3 nucleotides are TGCAGTGCCGTGGAACGAGGAGATACGCAGTATTTT. The encoded protein is CSAVERGDTQYF.

The gene calls are TRBV13 and TRBJ2-2, with D hard to call. Trimming stripped 5 bases from V and 4 bases from J, with 8 bases between. The germline CDR1 and CDR2 sequences are PRHDT and FYEKMQ (reference sequence). The CDR3 runs to 13 residues. The CDR3 loop reads CASSVELTGELFF. DNA for the CDR3: TGTGCCAGCAGCGTAGAGCTCACCGGGGAGCTGTTTTTT. Full variable domain (missing parts from reference TRBV13 and TRBJ2-2): AAGVIQSPRHLIKEKRETATLKCYPIPRHDTVYWYQQGPGQDPQFLISFYEKMQSDKGSIPDRFSAQQFSDYHSELNMSSLELGDSALYFCASSVELTGELFFGEGSRLTVL.

This clonotype was counted ten times or more. The rearrangement uses TRBV27 and TRBJ1-1; 7 positions match TRBD1. The CDR3 is 15 residues long. J gave up 3 bases and V 4 bases, and 8 bases lay outside the gene matches. Germline lookup yields CDR1 MNHEY and CDR2 SMNVEV (reference sequence). The CDR3 region has the DNA TGTGCCAGCAGTTCAAACAGGGGATCGGACACTGAAGCTTTCTTT. Residues: CASSSNRGSDTEAFF.

About this clonotype: At one boundary the junction diverges from the germline segment, which might be a read error. V is TRBV7-2 and J is TRBJ2-5; 7 bases align to TRBD2. The CDR3 runs to 15 residues. Germline values: CDR1 SGHTA, CDR2 FQGNSA. The CDR3 sequence: CDSSTGGGLRETQYF. The CDR3 bases are TGTGACAGCAGTACGGGGGGAGGACTCAGGGAGACCCAGTACTTC. The whole variable domain, remainder taken from reference TRBV7-2 and TRBJ2-5, is GAGVSQSPSNKVTEKGKDVELRCDPISGHTALYWYRQSLGQGLEFLIYFQGNSAPDKSGLPSDRFSAERTGGSVSTLTIQRTQQEDSAVYLCDSSTGGGLRETQYFGPGTRLLVL.

This clonotype was found many times. The chain uses TRBV10-2 and TRBJ2-7; 15 positions match TRBD2. In germline, CDR1 is WSHSY, CDR2 SAAADI. The CDR3 length is 19 residues. V gave up 6 bases and J gave up 0 bases; unmatched junction bases: 12. CDR3 in DNA: TGCGCCAGCAGGCCCGTTGGACTAGCGGGAGGGTACTTCTCCTACGAGCAGTACTTC. Protein product: CASRPVGLAGGYFSYEQYF.

In DNA, the CDR3 is TGTGCCAGCTCACTTATACCGGGACAAGAGCGATACAATGAGCAGTTCTTC. It codes for CASSLIPGQERYNEQFF. This rearrangement joins TRBV18 to TRBJ2-1; D possibly corresponds to TRBD1 (6 bases). Trimming removed 4 bases from V and 4 bases from J, with 20 bases in between. This CDR3 spans 17 amino acids. In germline, CDR1 is KGHSH, CDR2 LQKENI. The full variable domain, completed using reference TRBV18 and TRBJ2-1, is NAGVMQNPRHLVRRRGQEARLRCSPMKGHSHVYWYRQLPEEGLKFMVYLQKENIIDESGMPKERFSAEFPKEGPSILRIQQVVRGDSAAYFCASSLIPGQERYNEQFFGPGTRLTVL.

This clonotype was counted a few times. This chain links TRBV5-4 with TRBJ2-3, with 8 bases matching TRBD1. The germline gives CDR1 SGHNT, CDR2 YYREEE (reference sequence). J lost 4 bases, V lost 4 bases, and 5 bases had no gene match. This CDR3 contains 14 residues. The CDR3 nucleotides are TGTGCCAGCAGCCCCTGGACAGGGCCAGATACGCAGTATTTT. This codes for CASSPWTGPDTQYF. Full variable domain (rest looked up from reference TRBV5-4 and TRBJ2-3): ETGVTQSPTHLIKTRGQQVTLRCSSQSGHNTVSWYQQALGQGPQFIFQYYREEENGRGNFPPRFSGLQFPNYSSELNVNALELDDSALYLCASSPWTGPDTQYFGPGTRLTVL.

The CDR3 DNA follows: TGTGCCACCAGTGGGACTGGGACAGGGATCACCGGGGAGCTGTTTTTT. Translation gives CATSGTGTGITGELFF. This sequence joins TRBV24-1 and TRBJ2-2; 9 bases are shared with TRBD1. Germline loops: CDR1 KGHDR, CDR2 SFDVKD. This CDR3 comprises 16 residues. Trimming removed 5 bases from V and 4 bases from J; junction bases left unmatched: 7.

This chain uses TRBV6-1 with TRBJ1-6, with 8 bases that match TRBD1. Germline CDR1 and CDR2: MNHNS and SASEGT. Losses at the gene ends were 7 bases for V and 8 bases for J; bases not matched to a gene: 4. The CDR3 runs 13 residues. The CDR3 reads CASKPGGDSPLHF. The CDR3 DNA is TGTGCCAGCAAGCCAGGGGGCGATTCACCCCTCCACTTT.

The chain links TRBV6-2 or TRBV6-3 to TRBJ2-7, with TRBD2 identical over 7 bases. Per germline, CDR1 MNHEY and CDR2 SVGEGT. The V gene end was trimmed by 5 bases and the J gene end by 2 bases; junction bases not matched to a gene: 6. There are 14 residues in the CDR3. CDR3 loop: CASSRRGETYEQYF. The CDR3 coding sequence is TGTGCCAGCAGTCGCCGGGGGGAGACCTACGAGCAGTACTTC.

This clonotype was recorded at least ten times. The CDR3 loop is CASSPGFGGLEETQYF. The CDR3 DNA sequence: TGTGCCAGCAGCCCAGGGTTTGGAGGCCTCGAGGAGACCCAGTACTTC. The chain has TRBV11-2 and TRBJ2-5; D may match TRBD1 or TRBD2 (5 bases each). Deletions cut 5 bases from V and 5 bases from J, with 21 bases between. Germline V gives CDR1 SGHAT, CDR2 FQNNGV. This CDR3 region has 16 residues.

As for this clonotype: An end of the junction does not agree with germline; a read error may underlie this. The gene calls are TRBV4-1 and TRBJ2-3; D unclear. CDR1 MGHRA and CDR2 YSYEKL come from the germline V gene. CDR3 length equals 12 residues. The CDR3 nucleotides read TGTGCCAGCAGCCGAGGAGAGGATACGCAGTATTTT. Amino acids: CASSRGEDTQYF.

This clonotype was counted a few times. V usage is TRBV11-2 and J usage is TRBJ1-3; no reliable D call. The V gene lost 1 base and the J gene lost 4 bases, with 20 bases spanning the gap. Germline V CDR1 and CDR2: SGHAT, FQNNGV. The CDR3 has 18 amino acids. The CDR3 DNA reads TGTGCCAGCAGCTTAGTCGGATCTCTTCGCAAAACCGGAAACACCATATATTTT. It is translated as CASSLVGSLRKTGNTIYF. Drawing the rest from reference TRBV11-2 and TRBJ1-3, the complete variable domain is EAGVAQSPRYKIIEKRQSVAFWCNPISGHATLYWYQQILGQGPKLLIQFQNNGVVDDSQLPKDRFSAERLKGVDSTLKIQPAKLEDSAVYLCASSLVGSLRKTGNTIYFGEGSWLTVV.

The chain is built from TRBV6-1 and TRBJ2-1, with TRBD2 matching over 10 bases. The CDR3 is 16 amino acids. CDR1 is MNHNS and CDR2 is SASEGT in the germline V gene. J was trimmed by 8 bases and V by 3 bases; bases with no gene match: 10. The CDR3 DNA sequence: TGTGCCAGCAGTGAGGTGGCTAGCGGGAGTGGTTATGAGCAGTTCTTC. It is translated as CASSEVASGSGYEQFF.

This clonotype was counted only a few times. The V and J genes are TRBV7-9 and TRBJ2-7, with D perhaps TRBD1 or TRBD2 (5 bases each). Looked up from germline, CDR1 is SEHNR and CDR2 is FQNEAQ (reference sequence). The V gene lost 6 bases and the J gene lost 4 bases, with 19 bases spanning the gap. The CDR3 covers 15 residues. Here the CDR3 reads CASSKGSGTLYEQYF. CDR3 DNA sequence: TGTGCCAGCAGTAAGGGGAGTGGAACCCTTTACGAGCAGTACTTC.

This sequence joins TRBV24-1 and TRBJ2-5; 8 bases line up with TRBD2. Germline lookup yields CDR1 KGHDR and CDR2 SFDVKD. The CDR3 loop spans 15 amino acids. V lost 4 bases to trimming and J lost 5 bases; unmatched junction nucleotides: 8. CDR3 DNA sequence: TGTGCCACCAGTGAACCGGGACTAGAAATGGAGACCCAGTACTTC. Translating gives CATSEPGLEMETQYF.

This clonotype was recorded at least ten times. This chain uses TRBV27 with TRBJ1-4; no clear D. CDR3 length: 11 residues. CDR1 and CDR2 from the germline V gene are MNHEY and SMNVEV (reference sequence). Trimming removed 7 bases from V and 8 bases from J, with 8 bases in between. The CDR3 sequence: CASTAGEKLFF. The CDR3 region has the DNA TGTGCCAGCACCGCGGGGGAAAAACTGTTTTTT.

V is TRBV10-3 and J is TRBJ1-2; unclear D gene. Trimming took off 10 bases at V and 8 bases at J, with 20 bases between the two ends. Germline assignment: CDR1 ENHRY and CDR2 SYGVKD. CDR3 length: 13 residues. The CDR3 region is CATKRSPMDGYTF. CDR3 bases: TGTGCCACCAAGAGGTCCCCCATGGACGGCTACACCTTC.

Many counts were recorded for this clonotype. V is TRBV12-3 or TRBV12-4 and J is TRBJ1-1; D unclear. The CDR3 has 14 amino acids. V lost 5 bases and J 2 bases, leaving 12 bases between the germline ends. CDR3 residues: CASSGGGENTEAFF. For the CDR3, the DNA is TGTGCCAGCAGTGGCGGCGGAGAAAACACTGAAGCTTTCTTT.

This clonotype was seen only a few times. This sequence joins TRBV4-1 and TRBJ1-1; the D is unclear. The V end lost 4 bases, the J end lost 0 bases, and 33 bases lay between the germline ends. The CDR3 runs 22 residues. Germline assignment: CDR1 MGHRA and CDR2 YSYEKL. The CDR3 here is CASSRFSMPLGRRVNMNTEAFF. The CDR3 DNA reads as TGCGCCAGCAGCCGATTTTCCATGCCCCTTGGGCGAAGGGTAAATATGAACACTGAAGCTTTCTTT.